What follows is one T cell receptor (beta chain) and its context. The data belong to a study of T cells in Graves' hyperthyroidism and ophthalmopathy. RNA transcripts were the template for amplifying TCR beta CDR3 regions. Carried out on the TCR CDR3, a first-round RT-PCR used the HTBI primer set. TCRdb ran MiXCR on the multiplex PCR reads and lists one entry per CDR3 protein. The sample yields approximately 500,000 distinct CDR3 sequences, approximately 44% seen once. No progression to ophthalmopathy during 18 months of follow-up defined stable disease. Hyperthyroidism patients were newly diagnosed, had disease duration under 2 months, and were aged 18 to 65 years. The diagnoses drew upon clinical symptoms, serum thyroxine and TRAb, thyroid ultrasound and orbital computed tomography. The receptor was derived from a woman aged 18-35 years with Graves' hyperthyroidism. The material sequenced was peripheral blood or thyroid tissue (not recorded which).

The CDR3 DNA sequence: TGCGCCAGCAGCTTGGGGGGGTCGTCTGGCAATCAGCCCCAGCATTTT. Translation gives CASSLGGSSGNQPQHF. The gene calls are TRBV5-1 and TRBJ1-5; maybe TRBD1 (5 bases). The CDR3 runs 16 residues. V lost 0 bases and J 2 bases, leaving 12 bases between the germline ends. Per the germline V gene, CDR1 is SGHRS and CDR2 is YFSETQ.